The next 16 T cell receptor beta chains were all read from a single sample in a study of CD8+CD57+ T cells in acquired aplastic anemia. By flow cytometry, patients selected for sequencing had shown an expansion of CD8+CD57+ cells. The study profiled TCR beta VDJ and CDR3 using genomic DNA as template. TCRdb re-analysed the reads in MiXCR, keeping a single row per CDR3 protein. The sample includes approximately 260,000 distinct CDR3 sequences, 70% to 85% of them seen just once. Sequenced sample: sorted CD4+, CD8+, or CD8+CD57+ T cells (not recorded which) from PBMCs. Source of these receptors: a human donor with aplastic anemia.

The chain uses TRBV29-1 and TRBJ2-7, with 7 nucleotides matching TRBD2. Germline CDR1 reads SQVTM; CDR2 reads ANQGSEA. This CDR3 has 12 residues. V dropped 4 bases and J dropped 4; count of bases not matched to a gene: 4. The DNA for the CDR3 is TGCAGCGTTGGCCCCGGGGGGTACGAGCAGTACTTC. Protein sequence: CSVGPGGYEQYF.

The chain carries TRBV7-3 and TRBJ2-3; 7 bases agree with TRBD2. The germline V gene encodes CDR1 SGHTA and CDR2 FQGTGA. The CDR3 is made up of 16 amino acids. V shed 5 bases, J shed 6 bases, and the junction held 14 bases outside the gene matches. The CDR3 loop reads CASSVDAGVRADTQYF. Written as DNA, the CDR3 is TGTGCCAGCAGCGTAGACGCGGGAGTCCGAGCTGATACGCAGTATTTT. The full variable domain, in which reference TRBV7-3 and TRBJ2-3 provide the parts outside the CDR3, is GAGVSQTPSNKVTEKGKYVELRCDPISGHTALYWYRQSLGQGPEFLIYFQGTGAADDSGLPNDRFFAVRPEGSVSTLKIQRTERGDSAVYLCASSVDAGVRADTQYFGPGTRLTVL.

Notes on this clonotype: Sequence at one end of the junction differs from germline and may be a read error. The chain links TRBV7-2 to TRBJ2-7, with 7 bases fitting TRBD2. CDR1 SGHTA and CDR2 FQGNSA come from the germline V gene. This CDR3 comprises 14 residues. CDR3 amino acids: CASSFTGGSDTQYF. The CDR3 DNA reads TGTGCCAGCAGCTTCACGGGAGGCTCCGATACGCAGTATTTC.

The CDR3 reads CASSLEGGNTTQYF. The CDR3 coding sequence is TGCGCCAGCAGCTTGGAAGGGGGCAACACTACGCAGTATTTT. J is TRBJ2-3 and V is TRBV5-1; 7 bases are a match to TRBD1. CDR1 and CDR2 (germline): SGHRS, YFSETQ. CDR3 length: 14 residues. V shed 0 bases and J 8 bases; nucleotides not matched to a gene: 6.

Details on this clonotype: A much larger clone is a single base away; this may be a read error. Since the CDR3 does not end with the conserved phenylalanine or tryptophan, this likely comes from a read error. No DNA is shown, since the ends of the CDR3 on it are uncertain; the CDR3 is the one TCRdb lists. The chain recombines TRBV9 with TRBJ2-1; TRBD1 is taken as the D call from the table, unchecked against the DNA. Germline CDR1 and CDR2: SGDLS and YYNGEE. The CDR3 sequence runs 13 residues, both termini included. CDR3 sequence: CASSEGVSGNQPL.

V gene TRBV2 combines with J gene TRBJ1-1; D unresolved. Near its end, the DNA agrees better with TRBJ1-5, so the J call may be wrong. CDR3 length: 14 residues. CDR1 is SNHLY, CDR2 FYNNEI, per germline. The CDR3 region has the DNA TGTGCCAGCAGCGAGTCGTATAGTGATCAGCCCCAGCATTTT. Its translation: CASSESYSDQPQHF.

With respect to this clonotype: Since the CDR3 does not end with the conserved phenylalanine or tryptophan, this likely comes from a read error. The limits of the CDR3 on the DNA are not certain, so only TCRdb's listed CDR3 is given. The chain uses TRBV19 and TRBJ2-1; the D call of TRBD1 is as the table states it, not checked on the DNA. Counting both end residues, the CDR3 totals 16 amino acids. The germline V gene has CDR1 LNHDA and CDR2 SQIVND (reference sequence). This CDR3 reads CASKPGQGSYEQYFGL.

This sequence joins TRBV2 and TRBJ1-1; D is unclear. The V and J ends lost 6 bases and 1 base respectively, with 15 bases between them. CDR3 length: 15 amino acids. Germline V lookup: CDR1 SNHLY, CDR2 FYNNEI. This CDR3 reads CASSLYRRGNTEAFF. In nucleotides, the CDR3 is TGTGCCAGCAGCTTATATCGCAGAGGGAACACTGAAGCTTTCTTT. The full variable domain, rest sourced from reference TRBV2 and TRBJ1-1, is EPEVTQTPSHQVTQMGQEVILRCVPISNHLYFYWYRQILGQKVEFLVSFYNNEISEKSEIFDDQFSVERPDGSNFTLKIRSTKLEDSAMYFCASSLYRRGNTEAFFGQGTRLTVV.

A word on this clonotype: Since the CDR3 does not end with the conserved phenylalanine or tryptophan, this likely comes from a read error. The DNA is omitted, as the CDR3 cannot be located on it reliably, and the CDR3 follows TCRdb's listing. J is TRBJ2-1 and V is TRBV9; TRBD2, the D gene given by the table, was not confirmed from the DNA. The CDR3 length equals 12 residues, ends included. The germline V gene has CDR1 SGDLS and CDR2 YYNGEE. This chain's CDR3 is CASSVETSGKSS.

The chain employs TRBV7-8 and TRBJ1-5; 7 nucleotides line up with TRBD1. J was trimmed by 1 base and V by 5 bases; bases with no gene match: 8. Germline loops: CDR1 SGHVS, CDR2 FQNEAQ. CDR3 length equals 16 residues. This CDR3 reads CASSPRQGTSNQPQHF. The CDR3 region has the DNA TGTGCCAGCAGCCCCCGACAGGGAACGAGCAATCAGCCCCAGCATTTT.

J is TRBJ2-7 and V is TRBV7-6; D uncertain. This CDR3 has 18 residues. CDR1 is SGHVS and CDR2 is FNYEAQ in the germline V gene. V was shortened by 3 bases and J by 3 bases, with 24 bases between the two germline ends. This CDR3 is CASSLSSDNSPLHYEQYV. CDR3 DNA: TGTGCCAGCAGCTTGAGTTCCGATAATTCACCCCTCCACTACGAGCAGTACGTC.

This clonotype was seen only a few times. V and J are TRBV19 and TRBJ2-1, with TRBD2 identical over 10 bases. This CDR3 spans 15 amino acids. The germline V gene has CDR1 LNHDA and CDR2 SQIVND (reference sequence). The trim removed 6 bases at V and 6 bases at J, leaving 8 bases unmatched. This CDR3 reads CASRTSGLSVNEQFF. CDR3 nucleotide sequence: TGTGCCAGTAGGACTAGCGGGTTGTCGGTCAATGAGCAGTTCTTC.

The sample holds one count of this clonotype. The chain couples TRBV6-2 or TRBV6-3 to TRBJ2-5; no definite D call. The CDR3 is 14 residues long. Trimming stripped 6 bases from V and 0 bases from J, with 11 bases between. Per the germline V gene, CDR1 is MNHEY and CDR2 is SVGEGT. CDR3 bases: TGTGCCAGCAGCTGCCGCGCCAACCAAGAGACCCAGTACTTC. It specifies CASSCRANQETQYF.

This clonotype was counted only a few times. Mismatch with germline at one junction end may stem from a read error. The rearrangement uses TRBV20-1 and TRBJ2-7, with D tentatively TRBD1 or TRBD2 (6 bases each). The CDR3 contains 13 residues. CDR1 is DFQATT and CDR2 is SNEGSKA in the germline V gene (reference sequence). In DNA form, the CDR3 reads TGTAGTGCTAGGGAGGACAGCTTCTACGAGCAGTACTTC. It is translated as CSAREDSFYEQYF.

As regards this clonotype: Germline is not matched at one junction end, which may reflect a read error. The V call is TRBV7-8, the J call TRBJ2-7; D may match TRBD1 or TRBD2 (6 bases each). The CDR3 spans 13 residues. The V gene's germline CDR1 is SGHVS and CDR2 FQNEAQ. This CDR3 is CASSVGGGHDTLF. In DNA form, the CDR3 reads TGTGCCAGCAGTGTAGGGGGAGGCCACGATACGTTGTTT. The full variable domain, with the rest looked up from reference TRBV7-8 and TRBJ2-7, is GAGVSQSPRYKVAKRGQDVALRCDPISGHVSLFWYQQALGQGPEFLTYFQNEAQLDKSGLPSDRFFAERPEGSVSTLKIQRTQQEDSAVYLCASSVGGGHDTLFGPGTRLTVT.

The V gene is TRBV7-6, the J gene TRBJ2-3; D remains ambiguous. CDR1 is SGHVS and CDR2 is FNYEAQ in the germline V gene. This CDR3 spans 13 amino acids. V was trimmed by 1 base and J by 7 bases, leaving 9 bases between them. CDR3 residues: CASSLEAGHTQYF. The CDR3 DNA is TGTGCCAGCAGCTTAGAGGCAGGTCATACGCAGTATTTT.